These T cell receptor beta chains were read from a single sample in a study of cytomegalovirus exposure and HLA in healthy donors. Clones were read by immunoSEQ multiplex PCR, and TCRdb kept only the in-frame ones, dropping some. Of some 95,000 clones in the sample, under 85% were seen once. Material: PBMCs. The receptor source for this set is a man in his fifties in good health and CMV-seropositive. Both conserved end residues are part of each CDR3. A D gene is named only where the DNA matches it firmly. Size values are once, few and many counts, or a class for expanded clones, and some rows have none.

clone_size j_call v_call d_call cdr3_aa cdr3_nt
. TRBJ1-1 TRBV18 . CASSSGITEAFF TGTGCCAGCTCGTCAGGGATTACTGAAGCTTTCTTT
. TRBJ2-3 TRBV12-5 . CASAALSTDTQYF TGTGCTAGTGCAGCGTTGAGCACAGATACGCAGTATTTT
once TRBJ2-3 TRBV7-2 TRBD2 CASSPLAGGTDTQYF TGTGCCAGCTCCCCGCTAGCGGGGGGCACAGATACGCAGTATTTT
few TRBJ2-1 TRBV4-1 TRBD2 CASSQAGGYIGNEQFF TGCGCCAGCAGCCAAGCGGGGGGGTACATCGGCAATGAGCAGTTCTTC
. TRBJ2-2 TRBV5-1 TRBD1 CASSVGQGNLRELFF TGCGCCAGCAGCGTCGGACAGGGCAATCTCAGGGAGCTGTTTTTT
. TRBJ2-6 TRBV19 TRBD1 CASSIGRGGANVLTF TGTGCCAGTAGTATTGGCAGGGGGGGGGCCAACGTCCTGACTTTC
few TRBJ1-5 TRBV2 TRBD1 CASSDPSRGLNQPQHF TGTGCCAGCAGTGACCCCAGCAGGGGGCTCAATCAGCCCCAGCATTTT
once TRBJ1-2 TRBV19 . CASSIDQEDLFYGYTF TGTGCCAGTAGTATAGATCAGGAGGACCTGTTCTATGGCTACACCTTC
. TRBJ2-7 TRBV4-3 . CASSYNGGEQYF TGCGCCAGCAGTTACAACGGGGGCGAGCAGTACTTC
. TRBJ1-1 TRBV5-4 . CASSLQGGDEAFF TGTGCCAGCAGCTTGCAAGGAGGGGATGAAGCTTTCTTT